Included here is one T cell receptor beta chain sequence, with context. Its antigen is unknown. This specimen comes from a study of cytomegalovirus exposure and HLA in healthy donors. The CDR3 spans 17 residues. V lost 5 bases and J lost 4; bases outside the gene matches: 12. Germline-derived CDR1 and CDR2 are SGHVS and FNYEAQ. Points from the study as a whole: A missense variant in DCLRE1C was later tied to TCR beta V- and J-gene trimming. Associated with cytomegalovirus, according to the listing, were some 180 TCR beta chains.

Vbeta (60) and Jbeta (13) primers were used in the PCR. Sequenced by immunoSEQ multiplex PCR; TCRdb stores in-frame clones only, minus some. Of some 75,000 clones listed, 78% are singletons. This sequence originates from a man between 18 and 29 years old in good health and CMV-seropositive. The chain combines TRBV7-6 with TRBJ2-7; the match to TRBD2 covers 12 bases. Sequencing was performed on PBMCs. CDR3 DNA sequence: TGTGCCAGCAGCCCACGGTCCTCCGGGACTAGCGGGTACGAGCAGTACTTC. It is translated as CASSPRSSGTSGYEQYF.